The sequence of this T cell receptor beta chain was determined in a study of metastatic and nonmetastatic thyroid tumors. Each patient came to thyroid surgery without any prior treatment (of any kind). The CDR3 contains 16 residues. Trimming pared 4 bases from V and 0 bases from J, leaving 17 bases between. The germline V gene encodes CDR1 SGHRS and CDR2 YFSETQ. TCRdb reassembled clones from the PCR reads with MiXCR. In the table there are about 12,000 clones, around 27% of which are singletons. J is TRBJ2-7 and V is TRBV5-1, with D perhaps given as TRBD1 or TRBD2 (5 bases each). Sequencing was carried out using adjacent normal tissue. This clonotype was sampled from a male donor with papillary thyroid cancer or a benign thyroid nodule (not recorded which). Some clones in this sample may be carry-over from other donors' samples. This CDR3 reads CASSVGPGRSSYEQYF. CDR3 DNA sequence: TGCGCCAGCAGCGTAGGGCCGGGACGGAGCTCCTACGAGCAGTACTTC. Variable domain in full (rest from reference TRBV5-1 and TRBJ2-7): KAGVTQTPRYLIKTRGQQVTLSCSPISGHRSVSWYQQTPGQGLQFLFEYFSETQRNKGNFPGRFSGRQFSNSRSEMNVSTLELGDSALYLCASSVGPGRSSYEQYFGPGTRLTVT.